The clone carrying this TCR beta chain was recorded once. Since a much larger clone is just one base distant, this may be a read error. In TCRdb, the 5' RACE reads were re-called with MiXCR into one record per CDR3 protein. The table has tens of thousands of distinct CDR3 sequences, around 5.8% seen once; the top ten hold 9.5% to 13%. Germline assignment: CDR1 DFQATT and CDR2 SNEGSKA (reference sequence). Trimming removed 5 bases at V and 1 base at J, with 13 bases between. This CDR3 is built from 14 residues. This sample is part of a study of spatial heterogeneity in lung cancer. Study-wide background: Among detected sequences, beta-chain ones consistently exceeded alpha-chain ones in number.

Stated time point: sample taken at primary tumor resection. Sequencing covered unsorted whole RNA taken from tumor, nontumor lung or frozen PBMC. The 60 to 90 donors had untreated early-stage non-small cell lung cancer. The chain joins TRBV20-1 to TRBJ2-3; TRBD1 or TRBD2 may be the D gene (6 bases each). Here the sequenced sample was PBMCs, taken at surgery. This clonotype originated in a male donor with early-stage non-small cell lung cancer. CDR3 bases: TGCAGTGCTCTGACGGGGGCCGGCACAGATACGCAGTATTTT. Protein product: CSALTGAGTDTQYF.